The 7 T cell receptor beta chains reported below all come from one sample, sequenced in a study of T cells in Graves' hyperthyroidism and ophthalmopathy. Amplified TCR beta CDR3 regions derived from RNA transcripts. In the first-round RT-PCR of the TCR CDR3, the HTBI primer set was used. MiXCR was run by TCRdb on the multiplex PCR reads, yielding one entry per CDR3 protein. Of under 550,000 distinct CDR3 sequences in the sample, about an eighth are singletons; the top ten hold about 5%. The sample consisted of blood. The receptors here all came from a woman under 30 with Graves' hyperthyroidism.

This clonotype was picked up a small number of times. V usage is TRBV6-2 or TRBV6-3 and J usage is TRBJ1-5; unclear D gene. The CDR3 has 12 amino acids. In germline, CDR1 is MNHEY, CDR2 SVGEGT. Deletions cut 6 bases from V and 6 bases from J, with 9 bases between. CDR3 protein: CASSHGSQPQHF. CDR3 nucleotides: TGTGCCAGCAGCCACGGGAGTCAGCCCCAGCATTTT.

This clonotype was counted at least ten times. V usage is TRBV12-3 or TRBV12-4 and J usage is TRBJ2-7; 7 bases line up with TRBD1. The CDR3 is made up of 14 amino acids. V shed 5 bases, J shed 3 bases, and the junction held 7 bases outside the gene matches. The CDR3 DNA follows: TGTGCCAGCAGTCACACACAGGGGAGCTACGAGCAGTACTTC. This encodes CASSHTQGSYEQYF.

This clonotype was seen repeatedly, ten times or more. The CDR3 nucleotides are TGTGCCAGCAGCTACGGGCGGAGCACGGTGGATGAGCAGTTCTTC. It is translated as CASSYGRSTVDEQFF. This rearrangement joins TRBV11-2 to TRBJ2-1; no clear D gene. The germline V and J ends were trimmed by 4 bases and 8 bases, with 18 bases remaining between them. Germline values: CDR1 SGHAT, CDR2 FQNNGV. The CDR3 spans 15 residues.

As concerns this clonotype: A much larger clonotype is one base distant, so this may be a read error. The V and J genes are TRBV30 and TRBJ1-1, with D unclear. V gave up 4 bases and J gave up 1 base, with 7 bases separating them. The CDR3 spans 12 residues. Germline CDR1 GTSNPN, CDR2 SVGIG (reference sequence). The CDR3: CAWKYRNTEAFF. The CDR3 DNA follows: TGTGCCTGGAAGTACAGGAACACTGAAGCTTTCTTT.

In this sample, this clonotype turned up many times. This chain connects TRBV5-1 to TRBJ1-6; D is undetermined. CDR1 SGHRS and CDR2 YFSETQ come from the germline V gene. The CDR3 sequence is 14 residues long. The germline V and J ends were trimmed by 4 bases and 9 bases, with 14 bases remaining between them. In DNA form, the CDR3 reads TGCGCCAGCAGCCTGGGGAAAACGAGTTCACCCCTCCACTTT. This codes for CASSLGKTSSPLHF.

V usage is TRBV9 and J usage is TRBJ2-3; the match to TRBD2 covers 11 bases. Germline loops: CDR1 SGDLS, CDR2 YYNGEE. Losses at the gene ends were 3 bases for V and 3 bases for J; bases not matched to a gene: 0. There are 14 residues in the CDR3. This CDR3 reads CASSASGRTDTQYF. The CDR3 bases are TGTGCCAGCAGCGCTAGCGGGAGGACAGATACGCAGTATTTT.

The chain is built from TRBV7-9 and TRBJ1-1; 8 positions agree with TRBD1. The CDR3 runs 15 residues. From germline, CDR1 is SEHNR and CDR2 FQNEAQ (reference sequence). The V gene end was trimmed by 1 base and the J gene end by 1 base; junction bases not matched to a gene: 2. The CDR3 protein is CASSLDQGANTEAFF. The CDR3 nucleotides read TGTGCCAGCAGCTTAGATCAGGGGGCGAACACTGAAGCTTTCTTT. The variable domain in full, completed from reference TRBV7-9 and TRBJ1-1, reads DTGVSQNPRHKITKRGQNVTFRCDPISEHNRLYWYRQTLGQGPEFLTYFQNEAQLEKSRLLSDRFSAERPKGSFSTLEIQRTEQGDSAMYLCASSLDQGANTEAFFGQGTRLTVV.